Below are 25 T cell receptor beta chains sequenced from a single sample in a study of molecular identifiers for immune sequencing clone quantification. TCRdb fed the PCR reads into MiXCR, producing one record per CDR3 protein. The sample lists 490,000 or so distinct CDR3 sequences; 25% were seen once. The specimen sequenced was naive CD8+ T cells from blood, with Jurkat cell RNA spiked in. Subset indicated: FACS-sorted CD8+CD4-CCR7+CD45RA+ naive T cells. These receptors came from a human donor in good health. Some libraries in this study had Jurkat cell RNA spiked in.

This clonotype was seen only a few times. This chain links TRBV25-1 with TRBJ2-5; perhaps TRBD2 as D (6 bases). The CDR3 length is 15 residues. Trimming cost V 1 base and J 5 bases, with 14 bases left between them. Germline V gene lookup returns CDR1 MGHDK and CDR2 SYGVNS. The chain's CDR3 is CASSESTSPTETQYF. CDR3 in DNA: TGTGCCAGCAGTGAATCAACTAGCCCCACGGAGACCCAGTACTTC.

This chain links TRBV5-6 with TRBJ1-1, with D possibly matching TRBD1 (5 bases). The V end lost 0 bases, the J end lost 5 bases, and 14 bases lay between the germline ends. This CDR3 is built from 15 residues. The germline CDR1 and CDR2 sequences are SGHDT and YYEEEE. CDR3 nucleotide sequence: TGTGCCAGCAGCTTGGATTTGGCAGGGTGGACTGAAGCTTTCTTT. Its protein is CASSLDLAGWTEAFF.

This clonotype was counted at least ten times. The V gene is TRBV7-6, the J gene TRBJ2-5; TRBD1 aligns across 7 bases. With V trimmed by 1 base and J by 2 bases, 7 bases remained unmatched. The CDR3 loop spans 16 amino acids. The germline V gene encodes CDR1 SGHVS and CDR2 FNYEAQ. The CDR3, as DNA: TGTGCCAGCAGCTTAGGCCCACAGGGGCTTCAAGAGACCCAGTACTTC. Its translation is CASSLGPQGLQETQYF.

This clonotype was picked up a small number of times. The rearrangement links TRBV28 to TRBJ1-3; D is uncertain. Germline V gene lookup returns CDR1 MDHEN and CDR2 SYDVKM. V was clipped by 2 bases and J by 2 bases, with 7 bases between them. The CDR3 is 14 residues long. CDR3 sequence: CASSLRQTGNTIYF. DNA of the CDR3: TGTGCCAGCAGTTTAAGGCAAACTGGAAACACCATATATTTT.

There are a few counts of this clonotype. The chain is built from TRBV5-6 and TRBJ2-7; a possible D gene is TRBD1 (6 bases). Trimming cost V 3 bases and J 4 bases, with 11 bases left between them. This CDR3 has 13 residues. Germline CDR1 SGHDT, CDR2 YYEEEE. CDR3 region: CASSWDNQYEQYF. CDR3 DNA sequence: TGTGCCAGCAGCTGGGACAACCAGTACGAGCAGTACTTC.

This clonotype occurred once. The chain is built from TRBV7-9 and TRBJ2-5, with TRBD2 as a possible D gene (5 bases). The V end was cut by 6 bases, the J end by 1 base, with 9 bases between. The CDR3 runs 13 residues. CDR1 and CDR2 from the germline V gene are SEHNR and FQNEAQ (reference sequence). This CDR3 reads CASRDGVQETQYF. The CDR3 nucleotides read TGTGCCAGCAGGGACGGGGTCCAAGAGACCCAGTACTTC.

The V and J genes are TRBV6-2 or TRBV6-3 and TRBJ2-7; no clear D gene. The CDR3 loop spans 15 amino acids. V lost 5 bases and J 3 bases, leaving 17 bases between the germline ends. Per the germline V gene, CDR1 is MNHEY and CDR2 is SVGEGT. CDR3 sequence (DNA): TGTGCCAGCAGTCCAGGTAGTAGCCGTATCTACGAGCAGTACTTC. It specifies CASSPGSSRIYEQYF.

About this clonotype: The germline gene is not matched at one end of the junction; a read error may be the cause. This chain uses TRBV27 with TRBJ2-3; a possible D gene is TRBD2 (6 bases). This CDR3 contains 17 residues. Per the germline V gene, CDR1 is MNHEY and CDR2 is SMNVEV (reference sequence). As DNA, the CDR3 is TGTGCCGGCAGTTTATCGACCCCTCCGGACTACACAGATACGCAGTATTTT. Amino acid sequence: CAGSLSTPPDYTDTQYF.

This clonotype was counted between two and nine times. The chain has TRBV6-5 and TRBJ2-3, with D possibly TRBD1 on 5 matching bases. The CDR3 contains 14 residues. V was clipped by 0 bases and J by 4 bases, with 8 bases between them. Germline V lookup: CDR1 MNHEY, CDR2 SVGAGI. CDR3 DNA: TGTGCCAGCAGTTACTCAGGGGTGGCAGATACGCAGTATTTT. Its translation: CASSYSGVADTQYF.

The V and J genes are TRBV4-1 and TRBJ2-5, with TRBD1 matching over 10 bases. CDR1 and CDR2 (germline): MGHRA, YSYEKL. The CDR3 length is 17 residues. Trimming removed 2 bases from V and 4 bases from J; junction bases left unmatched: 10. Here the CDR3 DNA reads TGCGCCAGCAGCCAAACCGGGACAGGGGTAAAACGAGAGACCCAGTACTTC. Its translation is CASSQTGTGVKRETQYF.

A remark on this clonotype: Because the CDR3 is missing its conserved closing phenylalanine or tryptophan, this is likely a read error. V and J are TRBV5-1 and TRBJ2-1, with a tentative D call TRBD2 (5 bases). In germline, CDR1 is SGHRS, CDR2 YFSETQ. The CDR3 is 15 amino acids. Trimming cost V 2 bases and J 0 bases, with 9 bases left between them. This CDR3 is CASSFEGSSYNEQFS. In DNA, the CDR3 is TGCGCCAGCAGCTTTGAGGGAAGCTCCTACAATGAGCAGTTCTCC.

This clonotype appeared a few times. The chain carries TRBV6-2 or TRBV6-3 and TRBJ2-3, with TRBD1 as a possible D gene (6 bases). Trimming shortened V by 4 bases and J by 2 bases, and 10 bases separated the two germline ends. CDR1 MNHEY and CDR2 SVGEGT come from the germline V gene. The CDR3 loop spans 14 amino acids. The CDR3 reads CASSSEGVTDTQYF. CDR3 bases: TGTGCCAGCAGTTCAGAGGGGGTCACAGATACGCAGTATTTT.

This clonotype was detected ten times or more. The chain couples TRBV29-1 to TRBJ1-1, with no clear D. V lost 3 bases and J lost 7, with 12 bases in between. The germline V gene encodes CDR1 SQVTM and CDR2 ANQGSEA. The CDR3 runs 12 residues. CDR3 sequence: CSVDGGALEAFF. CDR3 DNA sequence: TGCAGCGTTGATGGAGGCGCCCTTGAAGCTTTCTTT. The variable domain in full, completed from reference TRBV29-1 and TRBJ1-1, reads SAVISQKPSRDICQRGTSLTIQCQVDSQVTMMFWYRQQPGQSLTLIATANQGSEATYESGFVIDKFPISRPNLTFSTLTVSNMSPEDSSIYLCSVDGGALEAFFGQGTRLTVV.

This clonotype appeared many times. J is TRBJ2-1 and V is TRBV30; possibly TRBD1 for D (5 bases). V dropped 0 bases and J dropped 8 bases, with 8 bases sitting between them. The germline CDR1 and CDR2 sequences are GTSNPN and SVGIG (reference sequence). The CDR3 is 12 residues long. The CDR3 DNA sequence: TGTGCCTGGAGTGTCTGGGGCGATGAGCAGTTCTTC. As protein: CAWSVWGDEQFF.

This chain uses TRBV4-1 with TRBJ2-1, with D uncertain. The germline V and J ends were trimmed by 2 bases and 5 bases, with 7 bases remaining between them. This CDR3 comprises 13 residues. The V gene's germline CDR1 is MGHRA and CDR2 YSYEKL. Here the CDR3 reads CASSQLLNNEQFF. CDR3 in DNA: TGCGCCAGCAGCCAACTACTGAACAATGAGCAGTTCTTC.

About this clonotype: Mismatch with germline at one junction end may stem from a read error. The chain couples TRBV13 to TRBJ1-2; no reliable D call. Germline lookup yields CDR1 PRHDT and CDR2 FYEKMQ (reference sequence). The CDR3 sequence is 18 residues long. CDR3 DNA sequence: TGTGCCAGCAGCTTAGGCCTGGGCCACACAACACAGCACTATAGCTACACCTTC. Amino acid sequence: CASSLGLGHTTQHYSYTF.

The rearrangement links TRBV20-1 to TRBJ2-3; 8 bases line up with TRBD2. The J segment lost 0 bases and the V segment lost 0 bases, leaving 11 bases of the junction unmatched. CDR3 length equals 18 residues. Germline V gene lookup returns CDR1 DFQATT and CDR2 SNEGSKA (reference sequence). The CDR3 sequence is CSARDPAGVLPSTDTQYF. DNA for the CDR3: TGCAGTGCTAGAGACCCAGCGGGGGTCTTACCTAGCACAGATACGCAGTATTTT.

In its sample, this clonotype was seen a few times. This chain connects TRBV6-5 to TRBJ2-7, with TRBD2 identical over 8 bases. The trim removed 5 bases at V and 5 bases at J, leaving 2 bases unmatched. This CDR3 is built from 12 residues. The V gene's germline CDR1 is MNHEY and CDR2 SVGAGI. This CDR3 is CASSRGGDEQYF. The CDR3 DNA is TGTGCCAGCAGTCGGGGGGGGGACGAGCAGTACTTC.

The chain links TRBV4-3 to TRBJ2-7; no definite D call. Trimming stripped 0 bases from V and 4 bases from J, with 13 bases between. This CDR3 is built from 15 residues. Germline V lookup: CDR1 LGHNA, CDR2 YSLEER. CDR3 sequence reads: CASSQEYSRPYEQYF. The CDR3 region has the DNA TGCGCCAGCAGCCAAGAATACAGCCGCCCTTACGAGCAGTACTTC.

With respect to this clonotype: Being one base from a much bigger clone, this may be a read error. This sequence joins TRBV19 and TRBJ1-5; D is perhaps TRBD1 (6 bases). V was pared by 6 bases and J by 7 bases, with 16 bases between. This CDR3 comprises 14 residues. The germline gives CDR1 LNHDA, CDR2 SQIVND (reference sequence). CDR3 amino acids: CASRAGGTGQPQHF. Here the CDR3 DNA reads TGTGCCAGTAGAGCTGGGGGCACGGGGCAGCCCCAGCATTTT.

The CDR3, as DNA: TGTGCCAGCAGTTTTCTTAGAACCTACGAGCAGTACTTC. Its protein product is CASSFLRTYEQYF. This sequence joins TRBV6-5 and TRBJ2-7, with D uncertain. CDR3 size: 13 residues. Germline CDR1 and CDR2: MNHEY and SVGAGI. V lost 4 bases to trimming and J lost 2 bases, with 9 bases between them.

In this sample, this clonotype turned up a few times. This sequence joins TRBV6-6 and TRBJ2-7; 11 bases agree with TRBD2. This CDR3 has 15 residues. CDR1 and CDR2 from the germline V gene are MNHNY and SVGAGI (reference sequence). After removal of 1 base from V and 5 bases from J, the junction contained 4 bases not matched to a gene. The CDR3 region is CASSYLAGGYHEQYF. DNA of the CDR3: TGTGCCAGCAGTTACTTAGCGGGAGGGTATCACGAGCAGTACTTC.

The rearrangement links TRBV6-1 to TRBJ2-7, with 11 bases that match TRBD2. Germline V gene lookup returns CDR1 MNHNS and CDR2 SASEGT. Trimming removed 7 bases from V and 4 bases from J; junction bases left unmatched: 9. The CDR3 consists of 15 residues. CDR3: CASNFRLAGGYEQYF. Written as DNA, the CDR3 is TGTGCCAGCAACTTCAGGCTAGCGGGAGGATACGAGCAGTACTTC.

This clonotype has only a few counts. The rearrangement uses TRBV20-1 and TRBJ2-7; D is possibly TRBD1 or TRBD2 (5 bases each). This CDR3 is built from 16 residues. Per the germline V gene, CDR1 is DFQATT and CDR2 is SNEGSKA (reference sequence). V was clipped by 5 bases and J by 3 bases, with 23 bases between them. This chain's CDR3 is CSAGRGPGATFYEQYF. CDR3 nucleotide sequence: TGCAGTGCTGGCCGAGGCCCCGGGGCCACTTTCTACGAGCAGTACTTC.

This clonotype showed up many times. This chain's CDR3 is CASGTGLDTGELFF. As DNA, the CDR3 is TGTGCCAGCGGGACAGGGCTTGACACCGGGGAGCTGTTTTTT. J is TRBJ2-2 and V is TRBV7-6; 9 nucleotides agree with TRBD1. The CDR3 extends over 14 amino acids. The junction had 4 bases not matched to a gene; V was cut back by 8 bases and J by 3 bases. Germline loops: CDR1 SGHVS, CDR2 FNYEAQ.